The next 27 T cell receptor beta chains were all read from a single sample in a study of brain T cells in children with intractable seizures. Assay: immunoSEQ multiplex PCR; the TCRdb copy retains only in-frame clones and omits some. Among 100,000 to 120,000 clones listed, 94% were seen once. Sequencing was performed on peripheral blood, taken at surgery. These receptors were obtained from a boy younger than two with hemimegalencephaly and intractable seizures.

In its sample, this clone was seen once. V gene TRBV6-2 or TRBV6-3 combines with J gene TRBJ1-1; a weak D match, TRBD1 (5 bases). CDR3 length: 15 amino acids. Germline values: CDR1 MNHEY, CDR2 SVGEGT. The ends were cut back, 0 bases at V and 7 bases at J, with 15 bases in the middle. Written as DNA, the CDR3 is TGTGCCAGCAGTTACTCGAACGGCAGGGTAAATGAAGCTTTCTTT. Translated: CASSYSNGRVNEAFF.

This chain uses TRBV9 with TRBJ2-7; 7 bases line up with TRBD1. This CDR3 has 16 amino acids. The ends lost 0 bases at V and 3 bases at J; junction bases unmatched: 9. Germline CDR1 is SGDLS and CDR2 is YYNGEE. CDR3 protein: CASSVGSTGQSYEQYF. The CDR3 region has the DNA TGTGCCAGCAGCGTAGGGTCGACAGGGCAAAGCTACGAGCAGTACTTC.

The chain uses TRBV6-2 or TRBV6-3 and TRBJ1-1, with D tentatively TRBD1 (5 bases). The V end was cut by 4 bases, the J end by 4 bases, with 10 bases between. This CDR3 comprises 13 residues. The germline gives CDR1 MNHEY, CDR2 SVGEGT. CDR3 protein: CASSFVRGTEAFF. Here the CDR3 DNA reads TGTGCCAGCAGTTTTGTTAGGGGCACTGAAGCTTTCTTT.

The rearrangement joins TRBV19 to TRBJ1-3; 7 bases match TRBD1. Germline V gives CDR1 LNHDA, CDR2 SQIVND (reference sequence). V shed 6 bases, J shed 4 bases, and the junction held 12 bases outside the gene matches. The CDR3 is 16 amino acids. For the CDR3, the DNA is TGTGCCAGTAGCCCACAGGGGCCCTCGGGAGGAAACACCATATATTTT. As protein: CASSPQGPSGGNTIYF. The entire variable domain, with the rest obtained from reference TRBV19 and TRBJ1-3, is as follows: DGGITQSPKYLFRKEGQNVTLSCEQNLNHDAMYWYRQDPGQGLRLIYYSQIVNDFQKGDIAEGYSVSREKKESFPLTVTSAQKNPTAFYLCASSPQGPSGGNTIYFGEGSWLTVV.

This clone was seen once. The J gene is TRBJ2-5, the V gene TRBV4-1; the D gene is possibly TRBD2 (5 bases). CDR1 is MGHRA, CDR2 YSYEKL, per germline. The CDR3 has 13 residues. V shed 0 bases and J shed 7 bases, with 9 bases lying between them. CDR3 nucleotides: TGCGCCAGCAGCCAAGAACCTCGGGGGACCCAGTACTTC. Its protein product is CASSQEPRGTQYF.

J is TRBJ1-5 and V is TRBV27; D unresolved. From germline, CDR1 is MNHEY and CDR2 SMNVEV (reference sequence). Trimming removed 3 bases from V and 6 bases from J, with 12 bases in between. CDR3 length equals 14 residues. The CDR3 loop is CASSFGKGSQPQHF. CDR3 bases: TGTGCCAGCAGTTTCGGGAAGGGAAGTCAGCCCCAGCATTTT.

J is TRBJ2-3 and V is TRBV30; the match to TRBD2 covers 9 bases. Germline lookup yields CDR1 GTSNPN and CDR2 SVGIG (reference sequence). The CDR3 is 13 residues long. V shed 2 bases, J shed 8 bases, and the junction held 5 bases outside the gene matches. The CDR3, as DNA: TGTGCCTGGAGTCTGGCGGGAGGGACTACGCAGTATTTT. Its translation is CAWSLAGGTTQYF.

The rearrangement uses TRBV18 and TRBJ2-1; a possible D gene is TRBD1 (6 bases). V was pared by 2 bases and J by 5 bases, with 13 bases between. The CDR3 has 15 residues. Germline V gene data show CDR1 as KGHSH and CDR2 as LQKENI. CDR3 nucleotides: TGTGCCAGCTCACCAAACAGGGCAGGGAACAATGAGCAGTTCTTC. Translating gives CASSPNRAGNNEQFF.

The DNA for the CDR3 is TGTGCCAGCAGTCCTAGCGGGAGCTCCTACAATGAGCAGTTCTTC. Translated: CASSPSGSSYNEQFF. The chain recombines TRBV28 with TRBJ2-1; 10 bases agree with TRBD2. CDR1 and CDR2 from the germline V gene are MDHEN and SYDVKM. The V gene end was trimmed by 5 bases and the J gene end by 0 bases; junction bases not matched to a gene: 1. The CDR3 runs to 15 residues.

The rearrangement uses TRBV15 and TRBJ1-6; 7 bases are a match to TRBD1. J lost 0 bases, V lost 0 bases, and 17 bases had no gene match. The CDR3 length is 22 residues. CDR1 is LNHNV and CDR2 is YYDKDF in the germline V gene (reference sequence). CDR3 amino acids: CATSRDPHLPGQTDSYNSPLHF. The CDR3 DNA reads as TGTGCCACCAGCAGAGATCCCCATCTTCCGGGACAGACGGACTCCTATAATTCACCCCTCCACTTT.

The chain joins TRBV9 to TRBJ2-1; the match to TRBD2 covers 13 bases. The CDR3 is made up of 17 amino acids. With 3 bases clipped from V and 2 bases from J, the junction kept 5 bases outside the gene matches. Germline CDR1 reads SGDLS; CDR2 reads YYNGEE. CDR3 nucleotides: TGTGCCAGCAGCGGGGGGACTAGCGGGACTCCCTACAATGAGCAGTTCTTC. Translating gives CASSGGTSGTPYNEQFF.

Only one count was recorded for this clone. The genes are TRBV7-3 and TRBJ2-1, with TRBD2 matching over 7 bases. Trimming removed 5 bases from V and 0 bases from J; junction bases left unmatched: 7. Germline-derived CDR1 and CDR2 are SGHTA and FQGTGA. The CDR3 is 16 residues long. Written as DNA, the CDR3 is TGTGCCAGCAGCCGAATAGCGGGCAGCTCCTACAATGAGCAGTTCTTC. Amino acids: CASSRIAGSSYNEQFF.

V and J are TRBV6-5 and TRBJ1-2; D remains unclear. Per germline, CDR1 MNHEY and CDR2 SVGAGI. This CDR3 is 14 amino acids long. The germline V and J ends were trimmed by 4 bases and 8 bases, with 17 bases remaining between them. This CDR3 reads CASSSEGRFGGYTF. In DNA form, the CDR3 reads TGTGCCAGCAGTTCGGAAGGGCGGTTTGGAGGCTACACCTTC.

The chain combines TRBV9 with TRBJ2-7; D is possibly TRBD1 (5 bases). Germline CDR1 reads SGDLS; CDR2 reads YYNGEE. This CDR3 has 14 amino acids. The V end lost 4 bases, the J end lost 0 bases, and 11 bases lay between the germline ends. The DNA for the CDR3 is TGTGCCAGCAGCCGGACACCCAGCTCCTACGAGCAGTACTTC. Its protein is CASSRTPSSYEQYF.

This clone was recorded once. The rearrangement joins TRBV5-1 to TRBJ2-1; 8 bases are a match to TRBD2. V was pared by 7 bases and J by 5 bases, with 14 bases of the junction left unmatched. Germline values: CDR1 SGHRS, CDR2 YFSETQ. The CDR3 contains 16 residues. The CDR3 is CASCLGVGLGNNEQFF. The CDR3 region has the DNA TGCGCCAGCTGTCTCGGAGTGGGACTAGGAAACAATGAGCAGTTCTTC.

The chain couples TRBV18 to TRBJ2-5, with 7 bases that match TRBD2. This CDR3 region has 13 residues. The junction had 0 bases not matched to a gene; V was cut back by 1 base and J by 4 bases. The V gene's germline CDR1 is KGHSH and CDR2 LQKENI. CDR3 amino acids: CASSPLAGETQYF. The CDR3, as DNA: TGTGCCAGCTCACCACTAGCGGGAGAGACCCAGTACTTC.

By share, this clone counts as medium-sized (0.01 to 0.1%). This chain joins TRBV7-8 and TRBJ1-6, with 7 bases matching TRBD1. Germline lookup yields CDR1 SGHVS and CDR2 FQNEAQ. Trimming cost V 5 bases and J 12 bases; bases outside gene matches: 7. The length of the CDR3 is 13 residues. The CDR3 here is CASSPGQLGPLHF. As DNA, the CDR3 is TGTGCCAGCAGCCCGGGACAGCTCGGACCCCTCCACTTT.

This clone was recorded only once. The rearrangement joins TRBV10-1 to TRBJ2-2, with TRBD2 matching over 9 bases. CDR1 and CDR2 from the germline V gene are WNHNN and SYGVQD (reference sequence). Trimming at V came to 0 bases and at J to 7 bases, leaving 9 bases not matched to a gene. This CDR3 is built from 17 residues. This chain's CDR3 is CASSESLSGRTSGELFF. DNA for the CDR3: TGCGCCAGCAGTGAGTCCCTCAGCGGGAGGACGAGCGGGGAGCTGTTTTTT.

The gene calls are TRBV27 and TRBJ1-1; 7 nucleotides match TRBD1. CDR3 length: 13 residues. Germline CDR1 MNHEY, CDR2 SMNVEV (reference sequence). Trimming cost V 5 bases and J 3 bases; bases outside gene matches: 3. CDR3 sequence (DNA): TGTGCCAGCAGTCCTGACAGGGACACTGAAGCTTTCTTT. This translates into CASSPDRDTEAFF.

The chain carries TRBV2 and TRBJ1-1, with D hard to call. CDR3 length: 12 residues. Germline values: CDR1 SNHLY, CDR2 FYNNEI. Trimming removed 6 bases at V and 7 bases at J, with 12 bases between. CDR3 sequence (DNA): TGTGCCAGCAGGAGAGACGGGTTTGAAGCTTTCTTT. It is translated as CASRRDGFEAFF.

A note on this clone: The sample contains more than one DNA sequence encoding this CDR3. The CDR3: CASSLALAGSTDTQYF. The CDR3 DNA reads TGCGCCAGCAGCTTGGCTTTAGCGGGGTCCACAGATACGCAGTATTTT. V is TRBV5-1 and J is TRBJ2-3; 8 bases line up with TRBD2. The CDR3 loop spans 16 amino acids. V dropped 0 bases and J dropped 2; count of bases not matched to a gene: 5. The germline V gene has CDR1 SGHRS and CDR2 YFSETQ.

The chain uses TRBV27 and TRBJ2-3; 14 nucleotides line up with TRBD2. The CDR3 sequence is 15 residues long. Trimming cost V 6 bases and J 3 bases; bases outside gene matches: 2. The germline V gene has CDR1 MNHEY and CDR2 SMNVEV (reference sequence). The CDR3 protein is CASRRLAGGTDTQYF. Written as DNA, the CDR3 is TGTGCCAGCAGACGACTAGCGGGAGGGACAGATACGCAGTATTTT.

This sequence joins TRBV7-2 and TRBJ2-7, with D perhaps assigned TRBD1 or TRBD2 (5 bases each). The CDR3 is made up of 14 amino acids. V lost 5 bases to trimming and J lost 2 bases, with 13 bases between them. CDR1 and CDR2 (germline): SGHTA, FQGNSA. CDR3 sequence reads: CASSRSGTAYEQYF. CDR3 DNA: TGTGCCAGCAGCCGCTCCGGGACGGCCTACGAGCAGTACTTC.

The chain's CDR3 is CASSPRVADLFLAGNIQYF. CDR3 coding DNA: TGTGCCAGCAGTCCCCGGGTAGCGGACCTTTTTCTAGCAGGAAACATTCAGTACTTC. The chain has TRBV6-6 and TRBJ2-4; TRBD2 is a possible D gene (6 bases). This CDR3 is built from 19 residues. Trimming took off 5 bases at V and 6 bases at J, with 29 bases between the two ends. The V gene's germline CDR1 is MNHNY and CDR2 SVGAGI (reference sequence).

The chain is built from TRBV2 and TRBJ1-2; D remains unclear. Trimming cost V 5 bases and J 0 bases, with 7 bases left between them. In germline, CDR1 is SNHLY, CDR2 FYNNEI. The CDR3 extends over 13 amino acids. CDR3 sequence: CASSRETNYGYTF. For the CDR3, the DNA is TGTGCCAGCAGTCGAGAAACTAACTATGGCTACACCTTC.

The chain carries TRBV19 and TRBJ2-7; 8 positions match TRBD2. The CDR3 has 13 residues. V was pared by 3 bases and J by 3 bases, with 1 base of the junction left unmatched. Per germline, CDR1 LNHDA and CDR2 SQIVND (reference sequence). CDR3 sequence: CASSILAGYEQYF. The CDR3 nucleotides read TGTGCCAGTAGTATCCTAGCGGGCTACGAGCAGTACTTC.

The chain uses TRBV19 and TRBJ1-2; D possibly corresponds to TRBD1 (6 bases). The CDR3 runs to 13 residues. Trimming shortened V by 2 bases and J by 8 bases, and 12 bases separated the two germline ends. CDR1 is LNHDA and CDR2 is SQIVND in the germline V gene (reference sequence). The CDR3 here is CASSIRTAVGYTF. As DNA, the CDR3 is TGTGCCAGTAGTATACGGACAGCCGTCGGCTACACCTTC.